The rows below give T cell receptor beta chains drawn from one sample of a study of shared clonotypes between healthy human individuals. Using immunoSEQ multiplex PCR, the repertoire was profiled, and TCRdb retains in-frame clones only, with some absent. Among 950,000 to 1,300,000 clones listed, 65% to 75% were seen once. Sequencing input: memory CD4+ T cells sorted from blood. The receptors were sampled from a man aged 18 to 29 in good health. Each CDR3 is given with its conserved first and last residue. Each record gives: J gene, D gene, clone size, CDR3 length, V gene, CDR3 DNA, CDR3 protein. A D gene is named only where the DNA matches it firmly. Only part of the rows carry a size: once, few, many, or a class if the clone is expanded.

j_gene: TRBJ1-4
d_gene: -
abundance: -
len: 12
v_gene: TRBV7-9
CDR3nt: TGTGCCAGCAGCTTAGACCAGGAAAAACTGTTTTTT
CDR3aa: CASSLDQEKLFF

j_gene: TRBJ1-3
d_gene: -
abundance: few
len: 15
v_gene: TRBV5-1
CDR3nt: TGCGCCAGCAGCCCTCGGATGGGGGATGGAAACACCATATATTTT
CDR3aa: CASSPRMGDGNTIYF

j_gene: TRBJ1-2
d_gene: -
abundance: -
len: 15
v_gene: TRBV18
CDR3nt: TGTGCCAGCTCACCCTCGACAGAGACTAACTATGGCTACACCTTC
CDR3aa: CASSPSTETNYGYTF

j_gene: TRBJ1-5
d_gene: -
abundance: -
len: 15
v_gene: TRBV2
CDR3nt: TGTGCCAGCAGTTACCAGGGCGGGATAAATCAGCCCCAGCATTTT
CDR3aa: CASSYQGGINQPQHF

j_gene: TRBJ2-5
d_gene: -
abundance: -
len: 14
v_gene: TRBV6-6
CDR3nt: TGTGCCAGCAGTCAGCGCGGGCGGCAAGAGACCCAGTACTTC
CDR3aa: CASSQRGRQETQYF

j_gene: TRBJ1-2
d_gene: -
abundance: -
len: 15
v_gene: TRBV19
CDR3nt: TGTGCCAGCGTTCCCGGGGCCCAAAGGAGCTATGGCTACACCTTC
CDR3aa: CASVPGAQRSYGYTF

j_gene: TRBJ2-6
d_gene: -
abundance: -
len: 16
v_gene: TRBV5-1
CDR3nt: TGCGCCAGCAGCTTGGACCCCCTCTCTGGGGCCAACGTCCTGACTTTC
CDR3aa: CASSLDPLSGANVLTF

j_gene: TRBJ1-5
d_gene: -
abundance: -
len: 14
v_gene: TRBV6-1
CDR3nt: TGTGCCAGCAGTGAAGGTCCAGGAGATCAGCCCCAGCATTTT
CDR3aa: CASSEGPGDQPQHF

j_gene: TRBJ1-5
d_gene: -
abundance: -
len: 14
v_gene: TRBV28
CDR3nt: TGTGCCAGCAGCTTAGGGGGAGTGTCTCAGCCCCAGCATTTT
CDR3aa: CASSLGGVSQPQHF

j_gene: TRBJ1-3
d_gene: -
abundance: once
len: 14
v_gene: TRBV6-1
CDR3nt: TGTGCCAGCAGTGAAGGCGGGCTTGGAAACACCATATATTTT
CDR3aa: CASSEGGLGNTIYF

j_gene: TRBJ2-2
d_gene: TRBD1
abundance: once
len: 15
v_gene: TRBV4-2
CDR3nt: TGTGCCAGCCACGGACAGGGGGGAGACACCGGGGAGCTGTTTTTT
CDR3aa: CASHGQGGDTGELFF

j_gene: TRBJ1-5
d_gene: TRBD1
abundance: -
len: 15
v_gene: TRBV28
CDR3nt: TGTGCCAGCAGTCCGCGACAGGGCGCGCGACAGCCCCAGCATTTT
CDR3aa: CASSPRQGARQPQHF

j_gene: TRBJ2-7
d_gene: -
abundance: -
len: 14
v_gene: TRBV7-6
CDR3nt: TGTGCCAGCAGCCCCGACAGCCGACCCTACGAGCAGTACTTC
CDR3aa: CASSPDSRPYEQYF

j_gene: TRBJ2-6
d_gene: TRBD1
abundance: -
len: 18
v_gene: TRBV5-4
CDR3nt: TGTGCCAGCAGCTTGGCGGGACAGAAGATCTCTGGGGCCAACGTCCTGACTTTC
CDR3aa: CASSLAGQKISGANVLTF

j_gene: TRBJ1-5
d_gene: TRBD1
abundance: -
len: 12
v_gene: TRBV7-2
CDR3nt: TGTGCCAGCAGCTACAGGGGTGAGCCCCAGCATTTT
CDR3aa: CASSYRGEPQHF

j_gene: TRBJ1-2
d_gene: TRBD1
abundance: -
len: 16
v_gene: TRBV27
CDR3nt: TGTGCCAGCAGTGCCGGGACAGGGGCCGGGGACTATGGCTACACCTTC
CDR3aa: CASSAGTGAGDYGYTF

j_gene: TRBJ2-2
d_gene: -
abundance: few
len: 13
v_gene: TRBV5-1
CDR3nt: TGCGCCAGCAGCCCGGACTTATCCGGGGAGCTGTTTTTT
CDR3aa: CASSPDLSGELFF

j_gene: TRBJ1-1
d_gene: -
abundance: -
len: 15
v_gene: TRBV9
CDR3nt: TGTGCCAGCAGCGTATTCTCGGCGATGAACACTGAAGCTTTCTTT
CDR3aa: CASSVFSAMNTEAFF

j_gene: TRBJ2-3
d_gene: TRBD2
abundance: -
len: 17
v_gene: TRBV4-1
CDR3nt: TGCGCCAGCAGCCAAGATCTGGCGGGAGGGGGCACAGATACGCAGTATTTT
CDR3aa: CASSQDLAGGGTDTQYF

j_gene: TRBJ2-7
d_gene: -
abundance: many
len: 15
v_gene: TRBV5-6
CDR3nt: TGTGCCAGCAACTATGATAGACAGTTTCCCTACGAGCAGTACTTC
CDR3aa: CASNYDRQFPYEQYF

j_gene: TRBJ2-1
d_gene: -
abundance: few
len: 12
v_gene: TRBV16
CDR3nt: TGTGCCAGCAGCCAATGGGACAATGAGCAGTTCTTC
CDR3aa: CASSQWDNEQFF

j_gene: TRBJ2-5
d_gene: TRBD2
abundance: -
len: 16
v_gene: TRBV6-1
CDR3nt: TGTGCCAGCAGTGTTGGGACTAGTAGAGGCCAAGAGACCCAGTACTTC
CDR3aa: CASSVGTSRGQETQYF

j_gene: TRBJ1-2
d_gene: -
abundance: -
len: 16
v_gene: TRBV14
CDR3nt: TGTGCCAGCAGCCAAGATCTACGCCCGCCCAACTATGGCTACACCTTC
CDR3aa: CASSQDLRPPNYGYTF

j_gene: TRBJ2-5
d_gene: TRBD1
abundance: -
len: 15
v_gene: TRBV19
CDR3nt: TGTGCCAGTAGTACCCGGGACAGCTACCCAGAGACCCAGTACTTC
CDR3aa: CASSTRDSYPETQYF

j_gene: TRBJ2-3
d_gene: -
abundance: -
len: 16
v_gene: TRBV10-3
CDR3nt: TGTGCCATCAGTGAGTCGACCAGGGCGGGCACAGATACGCAGTATTTT
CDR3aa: CAISESTRAGTDTQYF

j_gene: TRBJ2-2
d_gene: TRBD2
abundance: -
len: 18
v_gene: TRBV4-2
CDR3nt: TGTGCCAGCAGCCAAGAAGGTGAAGCGGGGGGGCCGTACGGGGAGCTGTTTTTT
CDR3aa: CASSQEGEAGGPYGELFF

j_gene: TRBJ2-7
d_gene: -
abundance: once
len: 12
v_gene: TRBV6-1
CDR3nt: TGTGCCAGCAGCGTGGGCGCCTACGAGCAGTACTTC
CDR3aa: CASSVGAYEQYF

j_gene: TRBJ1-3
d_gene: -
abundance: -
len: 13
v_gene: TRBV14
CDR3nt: TGTGCCAGCAGACCAGGGTCTGGAAACACCATATATTTT
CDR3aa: CASRPGSGNTIYF

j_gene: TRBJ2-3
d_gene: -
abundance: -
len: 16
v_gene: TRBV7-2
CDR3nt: TGTGCCAGCAGCCCCCAGGGCGGGATGCGTAGCGATACGCAGTATTTT
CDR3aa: CASSPQGGMRSDTQYF

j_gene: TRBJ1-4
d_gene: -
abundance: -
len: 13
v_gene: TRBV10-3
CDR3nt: TGTGCCATCAGTGAATTTCGGAATGAAAAACTGTTTTTT
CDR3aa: CAISEFRNEKLFF

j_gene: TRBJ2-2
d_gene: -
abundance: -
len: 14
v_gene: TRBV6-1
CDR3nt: TGTGCCAGCAACCAGAAGGCGAACACCGGGGAGCTGTTTTTT
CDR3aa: CASNQKANTGELFF